The entry below describes one TCR beta chain. Its antigen target is currently unknown. No quality values exist for individual bases; no much larger clone is one base distant. This sample is drawn from a study of blood T cell repertoires in COVID-19 (dated by TCRdb to the early 2020s). General notes on the study: Samples covering the acute and convalescent phases of COVID-19 were provided by collaborators in the United States, Italy and Spain. A freely available public database, intended as a resource for researchers studying the immune response to SARS-CoV-2, is where the repertoires were released. HLA class I and class II types, where available, came from metadata supplied by the sample provider rather than from assay-based typing. The material from the prospective study consisted of cDNA or gDNA derived from T cells, B-cell-depleted T cells, or PBMCs. Nearly every sample came with metadata listing a de-identified subject ID, COVID-19 status, age in years and sex. The samples were drawn from two sources: the first 160 participants of the ongoing ImmuneRACE study, and fewer than 1,500 subjects contributed by 6 global collaborators. Subjects who had been exposed to COVID-19, were actively infected with it, or had recovered from it provided the deeply sampled blood TCRbeta repertoires that made up the dataset.

Broader findings and caveats from the paper: The quantity of clinical and demographic metadata differed by source and by participant and was supplied without curation.

The immunoSEQ Assay, a bias-controlled multiplex PCR, was used to amplify TCRbeta CDR3 regions from genomic DNA. In the authors' own workflow: Within the assay, amplification of reference gene primers was used to estimate how many nucleated cells each sample contained. To quantify the absolute abundance of each unique TCRbeta CDR3 rearrangement, sequence reads were collapsed and filtered. For each sample, productive Simpson clonality was calculated by taking the square root of Simpson's diversity index across productive rearrangements. TCRdb took over this immuneACCESS table, retaining in-frame rearrangements with V and J assigned. Such tables are incomplete; in checked studies, under half of the missing clones stem from an unresolved V gene, and the remainder is unexplained. V and J calls and clone size are as listed in that table; D and trimming were resolved from the DNA. The sample contains tens of thousands of clones, approximately 91% of them found a single time. The ten biggest clones cover roughly 5% of the sample.

V is clipped by 1 base and J by 0 bases, and the sequence between their germline boundaries is 10 bases long. From its cysteine to its phenylalanine, the CDR3 spans 16 amino acids. The read is trimmed to its CDR3 DNA, 48 bases read in frame from base 1. According to the germline V gene, CDR1 reads LGHNA and CDR2 reads YSLEER. The collaborating institutions used their own protocols to collect whole blood in K2EDTA tubes. For TCRbeta analysis, collaborator samples were shipped as frozen whole blood, as isolated PBMCs, or as DNA extracted from either sample type. The sequence joins TRBV4-3 to TRBJ1-3, with the D gene not confidently named. The clonotype originates from a human donor in a cohort sampled during active COVID-19. Specimen: peripheral blood. Read as DNA, the sequence is TGCGCCAGCAGCCAAGCGACACACACCTCTGGAAACACCATATATTTT. Translated, this gives CASSQATHTSGNTIYF.